Described below is a single T cell receptor beta chain sequence and its context. The record originates from a study of T cell changes during pregnancy in multiple sclerosis. Measured with immunoSEQ multiplex PCR; TCRdb has only the in-frame clones, and not every one. The sample holds about 60,000 clones, more than 85% seen once. The source of this sequence is a female donor with multiple sclerosis, enrolled in a pregnancy study. The specimen comprised peripheral blood, sampled before pregnancy.

The CDR3 here is CASSPPGQRKETQYF. The CDR3, as DNA: TGTGCCAGCAGCCCCCCCGGACAGAGGAAAGAGACCCAGTACTTC. The chain is built from TRBV5-4 and TRBJ2-5, with a possible D match to TRBD1 (6 bases). The CDR3 is 15 amino acids. CDR1 SGHNT and CDR2 YYREEE come from the germline V gene (reference sequence). V lost 4 bases, J lost 3 bases, and 16 bases lay in between.